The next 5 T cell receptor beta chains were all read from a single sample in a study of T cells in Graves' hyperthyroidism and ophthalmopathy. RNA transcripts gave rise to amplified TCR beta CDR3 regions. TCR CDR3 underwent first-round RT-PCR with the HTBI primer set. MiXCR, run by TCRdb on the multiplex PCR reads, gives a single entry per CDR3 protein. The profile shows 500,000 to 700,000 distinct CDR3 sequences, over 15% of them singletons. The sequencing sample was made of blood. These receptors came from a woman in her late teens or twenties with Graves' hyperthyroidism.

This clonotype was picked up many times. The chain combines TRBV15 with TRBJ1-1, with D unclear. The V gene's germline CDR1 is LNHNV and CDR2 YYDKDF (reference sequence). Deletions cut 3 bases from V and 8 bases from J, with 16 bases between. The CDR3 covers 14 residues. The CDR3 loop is CATSRPASSPEAFF. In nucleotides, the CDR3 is TGTGCCACCAGCAGGCCCGCGAGTTCTCCCGAAGCTTTCTTT.

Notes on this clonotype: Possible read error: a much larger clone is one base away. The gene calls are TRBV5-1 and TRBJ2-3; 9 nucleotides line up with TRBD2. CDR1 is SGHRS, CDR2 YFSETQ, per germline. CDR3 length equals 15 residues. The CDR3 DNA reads TGCACCAGCAGCTTGGTGTCTAGCGGGGTGGATACGCAGTATTTT. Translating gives CTSSLVSSGVDTQYF.

CDR3 loop: CASWDRDTYEQYF. In DNA, the CDR3 is TGTGCCAGCTGGGACAGGGATACCTACGAGCAGTACTTC. The rearrangement links TRBV18 to TRBJ2-7; 9 nucleotides line up with TRBD1. The CDR3 extends over 13 amino acids. With V trimmed by 7 bases and J by 2 bases, 3 bases remained unmatched. Germline CDR1 KGHSH, CDR2 LQKENI.

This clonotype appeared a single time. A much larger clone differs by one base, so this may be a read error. The CDR3 DNA reads as TGCGCCAGCAGCGTCGGCACCTGGGGAGATACGCAGTATTTT. Translating it yields CASSVGTWGDTQYF. The gene calls are TRBV5-1 and TRBJ2-3; D call uncertain. The ends were cut back, 4 bases at V and 5 bases at J, with 14 bases in the middle. Germline CDR1 SGHRS, CDR2 YFSETQ. This CDR3 spans 14 amino acids.

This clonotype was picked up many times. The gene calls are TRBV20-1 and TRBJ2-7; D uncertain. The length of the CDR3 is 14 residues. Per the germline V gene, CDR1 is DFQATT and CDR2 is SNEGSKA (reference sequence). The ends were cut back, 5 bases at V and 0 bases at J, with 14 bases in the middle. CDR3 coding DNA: TGCAGTGCTGGGCGTCCATTCGCCTCCTACGAGCAGTACTTC. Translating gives CSAGRPFASYEQYF.